This T cell receptor (beta chain) appears in the sequencing data of a study of shared clonotypes between healthy human individuals. Study information: There were three CD4 naive, three CD4 memory, two CD8 naive and one CD8 memory plates per donor. Overall study findings and caveats: Shared clonotypes across all four donors exceeded non-shared ones in generation probability. In this cohort, only blood was sampled, and tissue repertoires likely differ.

The naive CD8 subset, CD45RO-negative cells positively selected for CCR7, excluded terminally differentiated effector memory CD45RA+ cells. The sample holds one count of this clone. As yet, its antigen is unknown. Using immunoSEQ multiplex PCR, the repertoire was profiled, and TCRdb retains in-frame clones only, with some absent. The sample shows about 600,000 clones, 95% of them seen only once. This TCR was sampled from a woman younger than 45 in good health. Sequencing was done on a sample of naive CD8+ T cells sorted from blood.

The chain's CDR3 is CASSLWGLAMYEQFF. In nucleotides, the CDR3 is TGTGCCAGCAGCTTGTGGGGACTCGCTATGTATGAGCAGTTCTTC. V and J are TRBV5-6 and TRBJ2-1; tentative D call: TRBD2 (6 bases). The germline V and J ends were trimmed by 1 base and 8 bases, with 16 bases remaining between them. The CDR3 sequence is 15 residues long. Germline CDR1 reads SGHDT; CDR2 reads YYEEEE.